These 8 T cell receptor beta chains share one sample of origin, sequenced in a study of Ad26.COV2.S vaccination and SARS-CoV-2 variants. The sample's treatment: 19 received Ad26.COV2.S at low or high dose, single or two shots; a few received placebo; per-sample allocation not given. On day 63 after the first injection, vaccine and placebo recipients gave samples. Assay used: immunoSEQ multiplex PCR; TCRdb lists only in-frame clones, some missing. The repertoire includes around 500,000 clones, approximately 90% of them detected once, and about 1.5% sits in the top ten. Source: peripheral blood, taken in a trial of Ad26.COV2.S vaccine versus placebo. Every receptor here comes from a person between 18 and 60 years old who received the Ad26.COV2.S COVID-19 vaccine or a placebo.

The chain recombines TRBV2 with TRBJ2-3, with a tentative D call TRBD1 (6 bases). V lost 6 bases and J 4 bases, leaving 14 bases between the germline ends. Germline-derived CDR1 and CDR2 are SNHLY and FYNNEI. The CDR3 contains 14 residues. CDR3 sequence reads: CASRPQGLSDTQYF. DNA of the CDR3: TGTGCCAGCAGACCACAGGGTTTATCAGATACGCAGTATTTT.

The gene calls are TRBV9 and TRBJ1-3; possible D gene TRBD1, 5 bases. Deletions cut 5 bases from V and 4 bases from J, with 16 bases between. The CDR3 covers 15 residues. The germline V gene has CDR1 SGDLS and CDR2 YYNGEE. CDR3 DNA: TGTGCCAGCAGGGGGCCGGGCACGGCGGGAAACACCATATATTTT. Amino acid sequence: CASRGPGTAGNTIYF.

The gene calls are TRBV5-1 and TRBJ1-2, with 10 bases that match TRBD1. The trim removed 2 bases at V and 0 bases at J, leaving 1 base unmatched. The CDR3 spans 15 residues. CDR1 is SGHRS and CDR2 is YFSETQ in the germline V gene. The CDR3 sequence: CASSFDRGPNYGYTF. The CDR3 bases are TGCGCCAGCAGCTTTGACAGGGGGCCTAACTATGGCTACACCTTC.

The V gene is TRBV3-1 (or the pseudogene TRBV3-2), the J gene TRBJ2-7, with a possible D match to TRBD2 (5 bases). V was clipped by 4 bases and J by 0 bases, with 13 bases between them. Germline CDR1 and CDR2: LGHDT and YNNKEL (reference sequence). This CDR3 contains 15 residues. The CDR3, as DNA: TGTGCCAGCAGCCCCGGACTGGTTAGCTCCTACGAGCAGTACTTC. It is translated as CASSPGLVSSYEQYF.

This chain joins TRBV5-1 and TRBJ2-7, with TRBD1 identical over 8 bases. CDR3 size: 16 residues. Unmatched junction bases numbered 12, after V lost 4 bases and J lost 3 bases. Germline lookup yields CDR1 SGHRS and CDR2 YFSETQ. The CDR3 sequence: CASSQKTGGTVYEQYF. For the CDR3, the DNA is TGCGCCAGCAGCCAAAAAACAGGGGGAACCGTCTACGAGCAGTACTTC. Full variable domain (missing parts from reference TRBV5-1 and TRBJ2-7): KAGVTQTPRYLIKTRGQQVTLSCSPISGHRSVSWYQQTPGQGLQFLFEYFSETQRNKGNFPGRFSGRQFSNSRSEMNVSTLELGDSALYLCASSQKTGGTVYEQYFGPGTRLTVT.

On this clone: Relative to the germline gene, one junction end is altered; a read error may explain this. The genes are TRBV7-7 and TRBJ2-5, with 9 bases identical to TRBD2. This CDR3 contains 15 residues. Germline V gene sequence: CDR1 SSHAT, CDR2 FNYEAQ (reference sequence). In nucleotides, the CDR3 is TGTGCTAGCAGCCAGGGACTAGCAGTTCAAGAGACCCAGTACTTC. It yields the protein CASSQGLAVQETQYF.

The gene calls are TRBV7-6 and TRBJ2-2; D gene unclear. This CDR3 contains 14 residues. V was pared by 5 bases and J by 4 bases, with 11 bases between. The germline V gene encodes CDR1 SGHVS and CDR2 FNYEAQ. CDR3 region: CASSRTTGTGELFF. The CDR3 bases are TGTGCCAGCAGCCGAACGACTGGCACCGGGGAGCTGTTTTTT.

This chain links TRBV7-6 with TRBJ2-5; tentatively, D is TRBD1 (6 bases). Germline V gives CDR1 SGHVS, CDR2 FNYEAQ. V lost 5 bases and J 5 bases, leaving 21 bases between the germline ends. CDR3 length: 16 amino acids. The CDR3 region is CASSRSRDTSRETQYF. The CDR3, as DNA: TGTGCCAGCAGCCGTTCCCGGGACACTAGTCGGGAGACCCAGTACTTC.